Reported below is one T cell receptor (beta chain). The table lists this clone with a count of one. No antigen is known for it. Base qualities are missing; no much larger clone stands one base away. This specimen belongs to a study of blood T cell repertoires in COVID-19 (dated by TCRdb to the early 2020s). Study-level background: Collaborator samples came from the United States, Italy and Spain and covered acute and convalescent phases of COVID-19. The samples were drawn from the first 160 participants of the ongoing ImmuneRACE study and from some 1,300 subjects provided by 6 global collaborators. HLA class I and class II types, where available, came from metadata supplied by the sample provider rather than from assay-based typing. The repertoires were made available in a free public database intended to serve as a resource for research on the immune response to SARS-CoV-2. The prospective study material was composed of cDNA or gDNA derived from T cells, B-cell-depleted T cells, or PBMCs. The dataset comprised deeply sampled blood TCRbeta repertoires from subjects exposed to, actively infected with, or recovered from COVID-19. A de-identified subject ID, COVID-19 status, age in years and sex were almost always included in the sample metadata.

Collaborating institutions collected whole blood in K2EDTA tubes following their own protocols. For TCRbeta analysis, collaborator samples were shipped as frozen whole blood, as isolated PBMCs, or as DNA extracted from either sample type. The immunoSEQ Assay, a bias-controlled multiplex PCR, was used to amplify TCRbeta CDR3 regions from genomic DNA. The paper's processing steps were these. Within the assay, amplification of reference gene primers was used to estimate how many nucleated cells each sample contained. Sequence reads were collapsed and filtered to measure the absolute abundance of every unique TCRbeta CDR3 rearrangement. For each sample, productive Simpson clonality was calculated as the square root of Simpson's diversity index over productive rearrangements. In its TCRdb copy, this immuneACCESS table keeps in-frame sequences only and misses some clones. Where compared with another copy, unresolved V genes explain less than half of these, and the others have no known cause. V and J calls and clone size are those listed in that table; D and trimming were worked out from the DNA. Across this sample there are hundreds of thousands of clones, with more than 85% seen only once. The ten largest account for under 0.9% of the sample.

General conclusions and limits of the study: Clinical and demographic metadata were provided uncurated, with the amount varying by source and participant.

This TCR was recovered from a middle-aged man with acute or convalescent COVID-19. Sequencing was performed on peripheral blood.

The nucleotide sequence is TGTGCCAGCTCACCACCGGGGGCTAGCGGGGGGCTAGATACGCAGTATTTT. It specifies CASSPPGASGGLDTQYF. The V gene is TRBV18 and the J gene is TRBJ2-3, with TRBD2 identical over 11 junction bases. V is trimmed back by 0 bases and J by 5 bases, and the junction contains 7 bases that no gene match accounts for. Via the germline V gene, CDR1 is KGHSH and CDR2 LQKENI. The CDR3 has 17 amino acids, counting the end cysteine and phenylalanine. Of all the DNA, just the CDR3 is kept, 51 bases in frame from base 1.